Each of the 13 T cell receptor beta chains below was sequenced from the same sample in a study of control samples from healthy donors and cancer patients. Sequencing was performed with immunoSEQ multiplex PCR; in TCRdb, only in-frame clones are kept and a portion is missing. The table lists 98,000 or so clones, about 87% of them singletons. The material sequenced was blood. The receptor source for this set is a woman aged 70-85 years in good health.

The CDR3 protein is CASSLDRGHEQYF. CDR3 nucleotides: TGTGCCAGCAGTTTGGACAGGGGGCACGAGCAGTACTTC. The chain uses TRBV27 and TRBJ2-7; 11 nucleotides agree with TRBD1. This CDR3 region has 13 residues. Germline V lookup: CDR1 MNHEY, CDR2 SMNVEV (reference sequence). Losses at the gene ends were 3 bases for V and 5 bases for J; bases not matched to a gene: 0.

This clone was counted between two and nine times. J is TRBJ2-1 and V is TRBV9, with TRBD2 as a possible D gene (5 bases). Germline CDR1 and CDR2: SGDLS and YYNGEE. This CDR3 comprises 15 residues. With 3 bases removed from V and 4 bases from J, the gap between germline ends came to 14 bases. The CDR3 reads CASSGETVIYNEQFF. In DNA, the CDR3 is TGTGCCAGCAGCGGGGAGACGGTTATATACAATGAGCAGTTCTTC.

This clone was counted once. V usage is TRBV19 and J usage is TRBJ1-2, with a possible D match to TRBD1 (5 bases). The CDR3 is 13 amino acids. From germline, CDR1 is LNHDA and CDR2 SQIVND (reference sequence). V lost 8 bases to trimming and J lost 3 bases, with 13 bases between them. In DNA form, the CDR3 reads TGTGCCAGTGCCCGGCAGGGACACTATGGCTACACCTTC. Translated, it gives CASARQGHYGYTF.

The J gene is TRBJ2-4, the V gene TRBV21-1; TRBD1 was called by the table and not checked on the DNA. TRBV21-1 has pseudogene status. The CDR3 runs to 17 residues. CDR3 loop: CASSPIGLTGAKNIQYF. The CDR3 region has the DNA TGTGCCAGCAGCCCTATAGGGCTCACAGGGGCCAAAAACATTCAGTACTTC.

The chain recombines TRBV27 with TRBJ1-6, with unresolved D. Germline loops: CDR1 MNHEY, CDR2 SMNVEV (reference sequence). CDR3 length equals 14 residues. V was trimmed by 6 bases and J by 0 bases, leaving 6 bases between them. Here the CDR3 reads CASRPDSYNSPLHF. DNA of the CDR3: TGTGCCAGCAGGCCGGACTCCTATAATTCACCCCTCCACTTT.

This clone was detected a few times. At one of its ends the junction is not consistent with the germline gene, which may arise from a read error. The chain couples TRBV18 to TRBJ1-2, with D perhaps matching TRBD1 (5 bases). Germline V gene sequence: CDR1 KGHSH, CDR2 LQKENI. The CDR3 is made up of 12 amino acids. CDR3 in amino acids: CASSSGQPGLPF. In DNA, the CDR3 is TGTGCCAGCTCTTCGGGGCAGCCCGGCCTCCCCTTC.

The chain is built from TRBV5-1 and TRBJ2-5; D is tentatively TRBD1 or TRBD2 (6 bases each). The CDR3 covers 15 residues. The germline V gene encodes CDR1 SGHRS and CDR2 YFSETQ. Deletions cut 0 bases from V and 2 bases from J, with 11 bases between. The CDR3 DNA is TGCGCCAGCAGCTTGGATCGGGGGCTTCAAGAGACCCAGTACTTC. Translating gives CASSLDRGLQETQYF.

V is TRBV19 and J is TRBJ2-1; 8 nucleotides agree with TRBD2. CDR1 is LNHDA and CDR2 is SQIVND in the germline V gene (reference sequence). Losses at the gene ends were 7 bases for V and 6 bases for J; bases not matched to a gene: 8. There are 14 residues in the CDR3. The CDR3, as DNA: TGTGCCAGTACTTCCGGGACTAGGGGCAATGAGCAGTTCTTC. This gives the protein CASTSGTRGNEQFF. The full variable domain, its missing parts supplied by reference TRBV19 and TRBJ2-1, is DGGITQSPKYLFRKEGQNVTLSCEQNLNHDAMYWYRQDPGQGLRLIYYSQIVNDFQKGDIAEGYSVSREKKESFPLTVTSAQKNPTAFYLCASTSGTRGNEQFFGPGTRLTVL.

The CDR3 sequence: CASSLQRGRADTQYF. The CDR3 DNA reads TGTGCCAGCAGCCTCCAGCGCGGGCGGGCAGATACGCAGTATTTT. The rearrangement uses TRBV3-1 (or the pseudogene TRBV3-2) and TRBJ2-3; tentatively, D is TRBD2 (5 bases). Germline lookup yields CDR1 LGHDT and CDR2 YNNKEL (reference sequence). Trimming took off 4 bases at V and 4 bases at J, with 15 bases between the two ends. The CDR3 runs 15 residues.

This sequence joins TRBV27 and TRBJ2-1; 7 nucleotides agree with TRBD2. The CDR3 covers 13 residues. Germline V gene lookup returns CDR1 MNHEY and CDR2 SMNVEV (reference sequence). The junction had 7 bases not matched to a gene; V was cut back by 6 bases and J by 8 bases. In DNA, the CDR3 is TGTGCCAGCAGCTCAGGACTAGTCGATGAGCAGTTCTTC. Translated, it gives CASSSGLVDEQFF.

For the CDR3, the DNA is TGCAGCGTTATGTTGGACAGAGATACGCAGTATTTT. This gives the protein CSVMLDRDTQYF. The V call is TRBV29-1, the J call TRBJ2-3; a weak D match, TRBD1 (6 bases). CDR3 length equals 12 residues. V lost 5 bases and J lost 5, with 11 bases in between. Germline V CDR1 and CDR2: SQVTM, ANQGSEA.

The chain recombines TRBV6-5 with TRBJ2-7; 13 positions agree with TRBD2. Germline V gives CDR1 MNHEY, CDR2 SVGAGI. The junction had 1 base not matched to a gene; V was cut back by 0 bases and J by 2 bases. The CDR3 runs to 16 residues. The CDR3 here is CASSYSGLAGAYEQYF. CDR3 coding DNA: TGTGCCAGCAGTTACTCTGGACTAGCGGGAGCCTACGAGCAGTACTTC.

The chain recombines TRBV13 with TRBJ1-1, with 7 bases that match TRBD1. V lost 0 bases, J lost 1 base, and 5 bases stayed unmatched. The germline gives CDR1 PRHDT, CDR2 FYEKMQ (reference sequence). The length of the CDR3 is 16 residues. The CDR3 DNA reads TGTGCCAGCAGCTTAGGGACAGGGTCTAGGAACACTGAAGCTTTCTTT. Residues: CASSLGTGSRNTEAFF.